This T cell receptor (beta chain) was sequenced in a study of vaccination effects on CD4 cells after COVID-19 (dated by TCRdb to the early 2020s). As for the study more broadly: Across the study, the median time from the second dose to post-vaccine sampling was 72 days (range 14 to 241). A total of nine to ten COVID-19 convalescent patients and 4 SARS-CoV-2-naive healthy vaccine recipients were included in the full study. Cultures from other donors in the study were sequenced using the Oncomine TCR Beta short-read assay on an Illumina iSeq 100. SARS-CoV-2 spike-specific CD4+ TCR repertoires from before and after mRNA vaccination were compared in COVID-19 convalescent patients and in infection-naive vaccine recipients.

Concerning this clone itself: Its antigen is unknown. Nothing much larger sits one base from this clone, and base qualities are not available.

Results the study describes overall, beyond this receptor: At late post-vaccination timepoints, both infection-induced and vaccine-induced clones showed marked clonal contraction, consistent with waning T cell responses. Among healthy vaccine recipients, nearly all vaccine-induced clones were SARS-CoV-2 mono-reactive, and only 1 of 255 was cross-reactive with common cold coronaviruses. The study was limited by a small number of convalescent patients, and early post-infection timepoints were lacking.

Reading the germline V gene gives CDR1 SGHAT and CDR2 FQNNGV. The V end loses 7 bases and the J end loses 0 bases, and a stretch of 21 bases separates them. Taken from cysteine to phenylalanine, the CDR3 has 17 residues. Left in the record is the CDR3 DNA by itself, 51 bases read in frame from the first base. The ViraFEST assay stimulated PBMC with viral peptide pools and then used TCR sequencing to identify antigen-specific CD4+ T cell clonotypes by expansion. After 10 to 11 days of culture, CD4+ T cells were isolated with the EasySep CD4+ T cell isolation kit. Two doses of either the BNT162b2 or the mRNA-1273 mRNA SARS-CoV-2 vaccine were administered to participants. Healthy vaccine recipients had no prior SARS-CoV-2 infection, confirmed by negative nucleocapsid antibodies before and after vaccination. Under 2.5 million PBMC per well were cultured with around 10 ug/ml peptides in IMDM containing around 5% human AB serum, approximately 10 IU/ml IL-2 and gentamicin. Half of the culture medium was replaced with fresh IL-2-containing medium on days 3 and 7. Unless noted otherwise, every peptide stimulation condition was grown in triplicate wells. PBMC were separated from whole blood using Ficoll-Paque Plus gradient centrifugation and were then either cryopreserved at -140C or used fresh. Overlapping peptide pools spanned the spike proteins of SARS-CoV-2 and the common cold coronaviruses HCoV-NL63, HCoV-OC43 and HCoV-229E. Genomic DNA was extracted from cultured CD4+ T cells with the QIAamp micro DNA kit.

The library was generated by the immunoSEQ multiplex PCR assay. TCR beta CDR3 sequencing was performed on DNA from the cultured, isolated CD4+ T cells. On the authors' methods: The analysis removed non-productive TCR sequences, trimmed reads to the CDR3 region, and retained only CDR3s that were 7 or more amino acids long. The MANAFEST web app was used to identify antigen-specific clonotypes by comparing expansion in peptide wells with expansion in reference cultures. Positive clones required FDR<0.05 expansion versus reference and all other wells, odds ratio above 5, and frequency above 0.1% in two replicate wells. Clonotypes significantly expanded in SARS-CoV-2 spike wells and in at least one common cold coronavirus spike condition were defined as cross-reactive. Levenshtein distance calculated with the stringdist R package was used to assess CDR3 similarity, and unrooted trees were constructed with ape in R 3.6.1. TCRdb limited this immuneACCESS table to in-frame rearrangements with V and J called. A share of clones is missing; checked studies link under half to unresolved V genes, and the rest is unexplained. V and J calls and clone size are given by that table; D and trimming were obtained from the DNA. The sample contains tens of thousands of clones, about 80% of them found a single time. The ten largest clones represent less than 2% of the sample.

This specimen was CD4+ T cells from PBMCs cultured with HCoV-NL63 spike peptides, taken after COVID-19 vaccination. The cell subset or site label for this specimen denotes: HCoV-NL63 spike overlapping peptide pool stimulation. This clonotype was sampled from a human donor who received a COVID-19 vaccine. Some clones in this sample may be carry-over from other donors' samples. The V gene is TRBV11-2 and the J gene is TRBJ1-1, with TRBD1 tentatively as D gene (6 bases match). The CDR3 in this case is CASTPRYRGLMNTEAFF. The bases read TGTGCCAGCACCCCGAGGTACCGGGGGCTCATGAACACTGAAGCTTTCTTT.